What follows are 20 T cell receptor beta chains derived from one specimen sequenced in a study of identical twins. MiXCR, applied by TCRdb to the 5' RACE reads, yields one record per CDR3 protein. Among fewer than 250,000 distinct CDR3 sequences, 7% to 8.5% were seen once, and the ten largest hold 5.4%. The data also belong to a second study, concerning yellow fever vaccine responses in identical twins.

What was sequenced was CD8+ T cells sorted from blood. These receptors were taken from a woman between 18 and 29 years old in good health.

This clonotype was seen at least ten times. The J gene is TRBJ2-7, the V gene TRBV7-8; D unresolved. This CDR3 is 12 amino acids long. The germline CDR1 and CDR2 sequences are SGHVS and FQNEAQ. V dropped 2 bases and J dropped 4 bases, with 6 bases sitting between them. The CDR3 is CASSLPGYEQYF. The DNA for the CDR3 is TGTGCCAGCAGCTTACCCGGTTACGAGCAGTACTTC.

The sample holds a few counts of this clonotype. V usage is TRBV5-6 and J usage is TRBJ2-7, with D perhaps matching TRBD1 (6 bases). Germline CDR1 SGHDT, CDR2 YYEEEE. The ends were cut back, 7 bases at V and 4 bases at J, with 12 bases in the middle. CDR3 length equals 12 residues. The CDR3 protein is CASGLQGYEQYV. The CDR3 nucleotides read TGTGCCAGCGGTTTACAGGGATACGAGCAGTACGTC.

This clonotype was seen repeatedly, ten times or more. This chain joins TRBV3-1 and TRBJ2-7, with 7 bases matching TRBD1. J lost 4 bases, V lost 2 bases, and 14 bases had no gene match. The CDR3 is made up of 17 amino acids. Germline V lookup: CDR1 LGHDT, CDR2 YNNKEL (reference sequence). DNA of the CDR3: TGTGCCAGCAGCCAACCCCAACAGGGGCCCTTTGGTTACGAGCAGTACTTC. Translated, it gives CASSQPQQGPFGYEQYF.

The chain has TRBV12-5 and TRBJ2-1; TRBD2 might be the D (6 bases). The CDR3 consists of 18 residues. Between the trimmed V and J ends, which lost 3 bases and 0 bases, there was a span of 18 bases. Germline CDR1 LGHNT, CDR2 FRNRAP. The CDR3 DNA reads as TGTGCTAGTGGTTTCCCGACTAGTGGCCCTAGCTCCTACAATGAGCAGTTCTTC. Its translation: CASGFPTSGPSSYNEQFF.

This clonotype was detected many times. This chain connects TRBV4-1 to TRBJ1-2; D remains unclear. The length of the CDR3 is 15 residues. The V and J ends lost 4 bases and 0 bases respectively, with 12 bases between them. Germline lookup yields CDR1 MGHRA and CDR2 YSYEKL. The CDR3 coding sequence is TGCGCCAGCAGCCCAGAGGAGGGATCTAACTATGGCTACACCTTC. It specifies CASSPEEGSNYGYTF.

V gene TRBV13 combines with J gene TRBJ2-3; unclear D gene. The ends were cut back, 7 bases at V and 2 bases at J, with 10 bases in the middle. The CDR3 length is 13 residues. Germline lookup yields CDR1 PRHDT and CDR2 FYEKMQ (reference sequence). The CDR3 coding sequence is TGTGCCAGCACCGCTGGGGACACAGATACGCAGTATTTT. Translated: CASTAGDTDTQYF.

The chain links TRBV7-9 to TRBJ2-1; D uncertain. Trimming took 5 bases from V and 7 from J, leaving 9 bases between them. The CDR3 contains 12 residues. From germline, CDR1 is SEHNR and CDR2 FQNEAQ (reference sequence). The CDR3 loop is CASSPILNEQFF. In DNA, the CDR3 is TGTGCCAGCAGCCCCATTCTTAATGAGCAGTTCTTC.

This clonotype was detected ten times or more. The CDR3 DNA reads TGTGCCATCAGTGTGGACAACTACGAGCAGTACGTC. Its protein is CAISVDNYEQYV. The chain joins TRBV10-3 to TRBJ2-7; perhaps TRBD1 as D (5 bases). V was trimmed by 4 bases and J by 3 bases, leaving 7 bases between them. Germline V gene sequence: CDR1 ENHRY, CDR2 SYGVKD. The CDR3 has 12 residues.

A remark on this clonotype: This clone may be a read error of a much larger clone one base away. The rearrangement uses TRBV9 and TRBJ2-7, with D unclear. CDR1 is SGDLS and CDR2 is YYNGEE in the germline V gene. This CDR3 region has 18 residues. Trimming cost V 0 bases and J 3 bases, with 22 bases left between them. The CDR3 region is CASSVVLRPAPKVYEQYF. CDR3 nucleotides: TGTGCCAGCAGCGTAGTCCTGAGACCAGCACCTAAAGTCTACGAGCAGTACTTC.

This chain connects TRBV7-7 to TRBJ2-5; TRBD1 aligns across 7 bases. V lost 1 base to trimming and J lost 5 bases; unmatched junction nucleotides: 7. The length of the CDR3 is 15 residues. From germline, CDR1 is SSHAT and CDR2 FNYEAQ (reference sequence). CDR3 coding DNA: TGTGCCAGCAGCTTAGTGAGACAGGGCGTTGAGACCCAGTACTTC. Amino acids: CASSLVRQGVETQYF.

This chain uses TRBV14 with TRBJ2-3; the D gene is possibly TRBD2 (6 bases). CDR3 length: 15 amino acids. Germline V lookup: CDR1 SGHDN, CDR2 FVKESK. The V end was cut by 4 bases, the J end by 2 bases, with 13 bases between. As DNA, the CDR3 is TGTGCCAGCAGCCCCCAGGGAGGTGCCACAGATACGCAGTATTTT. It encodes CASSPQGGATDTQYF.

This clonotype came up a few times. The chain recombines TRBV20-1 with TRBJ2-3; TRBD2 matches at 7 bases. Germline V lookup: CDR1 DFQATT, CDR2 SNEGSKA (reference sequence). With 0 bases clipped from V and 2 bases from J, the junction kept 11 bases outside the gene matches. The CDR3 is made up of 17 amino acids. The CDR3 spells CSARDPDGGVTTDTQYF. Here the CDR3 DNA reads TGCAGTGCTAGAGATCCGGATGGGGGGGTTACCACAGATACGCAGTATTTT.

CDR3 coding DNA: TGTGCCAGCAGCTCTCCGGACAGGCCCAAGACCCAGTACTTC. Amino acids: CASSSPDRPKTQYF. The chain carries TRBV12-3 or TRBV12-4 and TRBJ2-5; TRBD1 matches at 7 bases. CDR3 length equals 14 residues. The trim removed 6 bases at V and 6 bases at J, leaving 10 bases unmatched.

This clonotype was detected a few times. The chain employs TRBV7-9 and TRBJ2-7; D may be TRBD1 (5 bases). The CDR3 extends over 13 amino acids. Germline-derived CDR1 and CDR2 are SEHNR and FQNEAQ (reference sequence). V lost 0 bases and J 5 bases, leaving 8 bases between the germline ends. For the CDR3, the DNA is TGTGCCAGCAGCTTAGCAGGGGCCAACGAGCAGTACTTC. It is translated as CASSLAGANEQYF.

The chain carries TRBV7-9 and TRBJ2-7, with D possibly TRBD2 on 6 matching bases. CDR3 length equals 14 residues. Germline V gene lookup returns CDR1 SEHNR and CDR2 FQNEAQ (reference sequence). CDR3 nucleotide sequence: TGTGCCAGCAGCTTAGAGGAGGGCTCCCACGAGCAGTACGTC. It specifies CASSLEEGSHEQYV.

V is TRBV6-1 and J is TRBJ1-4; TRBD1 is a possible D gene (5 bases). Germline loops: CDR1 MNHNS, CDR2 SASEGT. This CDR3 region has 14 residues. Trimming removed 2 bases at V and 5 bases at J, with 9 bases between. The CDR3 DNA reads TGTGCCAGCAGTGAATGGACAAAAAATGAAAAACTGTTTTTT. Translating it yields CASSEWTKNEKLFF.

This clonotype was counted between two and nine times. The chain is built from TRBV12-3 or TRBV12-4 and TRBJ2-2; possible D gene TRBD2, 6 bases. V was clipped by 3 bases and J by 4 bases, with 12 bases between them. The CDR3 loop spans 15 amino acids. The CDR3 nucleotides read TGTGCCAGCAGTTTGGAGGGGTCGGGCACCGGGGAGCTGTTTTTT. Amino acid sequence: CASSLEGSGTGELFF.

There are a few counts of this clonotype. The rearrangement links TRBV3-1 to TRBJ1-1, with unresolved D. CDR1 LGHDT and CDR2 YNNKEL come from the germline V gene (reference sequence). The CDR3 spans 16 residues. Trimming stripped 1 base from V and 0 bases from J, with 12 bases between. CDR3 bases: TGTGCCAGCAGCCAAGGGTCTAAGGGTTTGAACACTGAAGCTTTCTTT. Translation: CASSQGSKGLNTEAFF.

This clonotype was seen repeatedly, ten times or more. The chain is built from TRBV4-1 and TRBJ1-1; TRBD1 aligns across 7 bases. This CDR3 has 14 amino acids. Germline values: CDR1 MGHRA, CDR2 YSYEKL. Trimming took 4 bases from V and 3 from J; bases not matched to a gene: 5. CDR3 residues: CASSRGQHYTEAFF. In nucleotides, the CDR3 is TGCGCCAGCAGCCGGGGACAGCATTACACTGAAGCTTTCTTT.

CDR3 sequence: CATSRGREYNSPLHF. The CDR3, as DNA: TGTGCCACCAGCAGAGGCAGGGAGTATAATTCACCCCTCCACTTT. This rearrangement joins TRBV15 to TRBJ1-6; perhaps TRBD1 as D (5 bases). Trimming stripped 1 base from V and 4 bases from J, with 8 bases between. Germline loops: CDR1 LNHNV, CDR2 YYDKDF (reference sequence). The CDR3 has 15 amino acids.